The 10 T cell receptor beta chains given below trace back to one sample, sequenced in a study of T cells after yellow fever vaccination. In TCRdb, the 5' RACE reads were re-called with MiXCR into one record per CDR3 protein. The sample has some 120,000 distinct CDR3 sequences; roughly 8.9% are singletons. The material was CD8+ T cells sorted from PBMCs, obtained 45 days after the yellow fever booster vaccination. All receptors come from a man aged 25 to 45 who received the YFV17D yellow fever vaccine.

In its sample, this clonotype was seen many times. CDR3 in DNA: TGTGCCAGCTCACCACCGGAAGGTATCTACGAGCAGTACTTC. Residues: CASSPPEGIYEQYF. The chain employs TRBV18 and TRBJ2-7; no reliable D call. Germline CDR1 reads KGHSH; CDR2 reads LQKENI. V gave up 0 bases and J gave up 3 bases, with 9 bases separating them. The CDR3 contains 14 residues. Full variable domain (rest looked up from reference TRBV18 and TRBJ2-7): NAGVMQNPRHLVRRRGQEARLRCSPMKGHSHVYWYRQLPEEGLKFMVYLQKENIIDESGMPKERFSAEFPKEGPSILRIQQVVRGDSAAYFCASSPPEGIYEQYFGPGTRLTVT.

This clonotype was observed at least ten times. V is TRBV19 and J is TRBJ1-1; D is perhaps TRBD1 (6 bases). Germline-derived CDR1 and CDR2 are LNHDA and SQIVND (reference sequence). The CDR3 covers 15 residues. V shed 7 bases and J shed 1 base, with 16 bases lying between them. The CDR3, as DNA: TGTGCCAGTACCCCCCCTATGGGACAGAACACTGAAGCTTTCTTT. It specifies CASTPPMGQNTEAFF.

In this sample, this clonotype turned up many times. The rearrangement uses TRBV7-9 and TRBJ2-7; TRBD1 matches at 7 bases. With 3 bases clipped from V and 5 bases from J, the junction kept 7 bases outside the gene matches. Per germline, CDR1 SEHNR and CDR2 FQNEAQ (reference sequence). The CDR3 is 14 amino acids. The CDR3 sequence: CASSFPQQGNEQYF. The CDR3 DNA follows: TGTGCCAGCAGCTTCCCCCAACAGGGGAACGAGCAGTACTTC.

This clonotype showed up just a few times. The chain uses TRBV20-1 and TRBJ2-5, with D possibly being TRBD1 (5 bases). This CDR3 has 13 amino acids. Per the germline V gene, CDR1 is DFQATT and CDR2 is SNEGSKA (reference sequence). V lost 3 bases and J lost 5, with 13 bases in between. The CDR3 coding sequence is TGCAGTGCTAGTTCAGGGTCGGAGGAGACCCAGTACTTC. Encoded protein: CSASSGSEETQYF.

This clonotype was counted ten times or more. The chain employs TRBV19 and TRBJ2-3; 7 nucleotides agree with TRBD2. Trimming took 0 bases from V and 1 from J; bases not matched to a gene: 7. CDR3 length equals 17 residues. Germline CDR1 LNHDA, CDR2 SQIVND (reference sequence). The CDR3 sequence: CASSIDPSAGGTDTQYF. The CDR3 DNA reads TGTGCCAGTAGTATAGATCCTTCGGCGGGAGGCACAGATACGCAGTATTTT. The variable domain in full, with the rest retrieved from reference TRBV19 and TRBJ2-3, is DGGITQSPKYLFRKEGQNVTLSCEQNLNHDAMYWYRQDPGQGLRLIYYSQIVNDFQKGDIAEGYSVSREKKESFPLTVTSAQKNPTAFYLCASSIDPSAGGTDTQYFGPGTRLTVL.

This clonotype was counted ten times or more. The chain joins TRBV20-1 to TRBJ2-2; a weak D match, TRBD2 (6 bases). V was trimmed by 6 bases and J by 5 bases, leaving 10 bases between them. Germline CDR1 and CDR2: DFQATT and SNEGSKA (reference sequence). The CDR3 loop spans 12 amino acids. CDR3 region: CSAPRETGELFF. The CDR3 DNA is TGCAGTGCCCCCCGGGAGACCGGGGAGCTGTTTTTT.

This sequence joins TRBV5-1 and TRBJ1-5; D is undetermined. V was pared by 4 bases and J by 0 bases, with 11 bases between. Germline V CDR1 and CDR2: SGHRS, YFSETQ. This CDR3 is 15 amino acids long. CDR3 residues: CASSMHGDSNQPQHF. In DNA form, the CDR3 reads TGCGCCAGCAGCATGCACGGGGATAGCAATCAGCCCCAGCATTTT.

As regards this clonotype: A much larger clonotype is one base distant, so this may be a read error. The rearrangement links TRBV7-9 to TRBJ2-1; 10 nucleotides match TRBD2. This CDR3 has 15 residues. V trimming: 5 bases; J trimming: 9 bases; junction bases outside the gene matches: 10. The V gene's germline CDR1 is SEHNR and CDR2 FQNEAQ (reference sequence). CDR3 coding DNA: TGTGCCAGCAGCACGTTCGGGACTAGCGACGCTGAGCAGTTCTTC. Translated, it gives CASSTFGTSDAEQFF.

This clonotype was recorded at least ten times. CDR3 nucleotides: TGTGCCAGCTCACCACCCGAACAGGGGCTCGAATACGAGCAGTACTTC. It codes for CASSPPEQGLEYEQYF. V and J are TRBV18 and TRBJ2-7; 7 bases are shared with TRBD1. Germline-derived CDR1 and CDR2 are KGHSH and LQKENI. Unmatched junction bases numbered 9, after V lost 0 bases and J lost 4 bases. This CDR3 spans 16 amino acids.

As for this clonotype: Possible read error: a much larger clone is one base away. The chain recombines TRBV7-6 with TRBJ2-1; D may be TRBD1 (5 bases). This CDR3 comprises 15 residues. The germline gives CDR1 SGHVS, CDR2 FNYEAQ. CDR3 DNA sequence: TGTGCCAGCAGCTTTGACAGCAGCTCCTACAATGAGCAGTCCTTC. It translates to CASSFDSSSYNEQSF.